This passage covers 22 T cell receptor beta chains from one sample sequenced in a study of a mutant IDH1 vaccine in newly diagnosed glioma. The method was immunoSEQ multiplex PCR; TCRdb's version includes in-frame clones alone and lacks a portion of them. The sample includes tens of thousands of clones, approximately 75% of them seen just once. Described time point: week 47, end of study. Topical imiquimod was applied with each vaccine dose, which held 300 ug of mutant IDH1 20-mer peptide. No antigen has been identified for these receptors. Sample: PBMCs, taken from a glioma patient whose treatment included an IDH1 peptide vaccine. Receptor source: a man aged 45-65 years with glioma.

The chain recombines TRBV19 with TRBJ2-3, with D perhaps matching TRBD2 (5 bases). The CDR3 runs 14 residues. The germline V gene encodes CDR1 LNHDA and CDR2 SQIVND (reference sequence). V lost 9 bases and J 1 base, leaving 14 bases between the germline ends. This chain's CDR3 is CASTGVFGTDTQYF. CDR3 coding DNA: TGTGCCAGCACCGGGGTTTTTGGCACAGATACGCAGTATTTT.

The chain employs TRBV20-1 and TRBJ2-5, with D unclear. V was shortened by 0 bases and J by 5 bases, with 4 bases between the two germline ends. The CDR3 consists of 11 residues. Germline CDR1 and CDR2: DFQATT and SNEGSKA (reference sequence). The CDR3 sequence: CSARDSETQYF. The CDR3 DNA follows: TGCAGTGCTAGAGATAGTGAGACCCAGTACTTC.

V usage is TRBV2 and J usage is TRBJ1-5; perhaps TRBD1 as D (6 bases). This CDR3 has 13 amino acids. In germline, CDR1 is SNHLY, CDR2 FYNNEI. V was clipped by 7 bases and J by 3 bases, with 10 bases between them. DNA of the CDR3: TGTGCCAGCACAGGACAGCCCAATCAGCCCCAGCATTTT. This sequence encodes CASTGQPNQPQHF.

The CDR3 protein is CASSPDRGTEAFF. DNA of the CDR3: TGTGCCAGTAGTCCAGACAGGGGCACTGAAGCTTTCTTT. The J gene is TRBJ1-1, the V gene TRBV19; 8 bases are a match to TRBD1. Germline V gene lookup returns CDR1 LNHDA and CDR2 SQIVND (reference sequence). V gave up 5 bases and J gave up 4 bases; unmatched junction bases: 3. This CDR3 is built from 13 residues.

This clone occurred once. The chain carries TRBV10-3 and TRBJ2-7, with 7 bases aligning to TRBD1. CDR1 is ENHRY and CDR2 is SYGVKD in the germline V gene. This CDR3 contains 14 residues. Unmatched junction bases numbered 7, after V lost 6 bases and J lost 2 bases. CDR3 nucleotide sequence: TGTGCCATCAGCCCCGGACAGGAGACCTACGAGCAGTACTTC. Residues: CAISPGQETYEQYF.

This clone has just one count. The chain employs TRBV5-1 and TRBJ2-3; 8 bases fit TRBD2. Germline CDR1 is SGHRS and CDR2 is YFSETQ. The CDR3 contains 17 residues. V gave up 0 bases and J gave up 2 bases; unmatched junction bases: 8. The CDR3 DNA sequence: TGCGCCAGCAGCTTGGGTGGAAGCGGGGGATCCACAGATACGCAGTATTTT. Residues: CASSLGGSGGSTDTQYF.

This clone was observed a few times. This chain joins TRBV5-1 and TRBJ1-4; 9 nucleotides line up with TRBD1. This CDR3 is built from 17 residues. Germline V gives CDR1 SGHRS, CDR2 YFSETQ. The J segment lost 0 bases and the V segment lost 4 bases, leaving 7 bases of the junction unmatched. The CDR3 nucleotides are TGCGCCAGCAGCCGGACCGGACAGGGGACAACTAATGAAAAACTGTTTTTT. Translated, it gives CASSRTGQGTTNEKLFF.

The rearrangement links TRBV5-1 to TRBJ1-1, with a tentative D call TRBD1 (5 bases). Germline CDR1 and CDR2: SGHRS and YFSETQ. V was trimmed by 2 bases and J by 3 bases, leaving 11 bases between them. The CDR3 length is 14 residues. The CDR3 loop is CASSFLGGDTEAFF. DNA of the CDR3: TGCGCCAGCAGCTTCCTCGGGGGGGACACTGAAGCTTTCTTT. Supplemented by reference TRBV5-1 and TRBJ1-1, the full variable domain reads KAGVTQTPRYLIKTRGQQVTLSCSPISGHRSVSWYQQTPGQGLQFLFEYFSETQRNKGNFPGRFSGRQFSNSRSEMNVSTLELGDSALYLCASSFLGGDTEAFFGQGTRLTVV.

The chain combines TRBV5-6 with TRBJ2-1; D might be TRBD2 (6 bases). From germline, CDR1 is SGHDT and CDR2 YYEEEE. V lost 2 bases, J lost 9 bases, and 12 bases lay in between. This CDR3 spans 13 amino acids. CDR3 protein: CASSFGREVEQFF. CDR3 sequence (DNA): TGTGCCAGCAGCTTTGGCAGGGAGGTTGAGCAGTTCTTC.

The V and J genes are TRBV30 and TRBJ1-4; D might be TRBD1 (6 bases). This CDR3 spans 13 amino acids. V lost 7 bases to trimming and J lost 5 bases, with 14 bases between them. Germline CDR1 and CDR2: GTSNPN and SVGIG (reference sequence). CDR3 DNA: TGTGCCTTGCAGGGGATGGTCAATGAAAAACTGTTTTTT. Translation: CALQGMVNEKLFF.

This clone was recorded once. The CDR3 DNA follows: TGTGCCAGCAGTTCTCGACAGGGAGGGGTAACAGATACGCAGTATTTT. Its protein is CASSSRQGGVTDTQYF. This chain links TRBV25-1 with TRBJ2-3; D possibly uses TRBD1 or TRBD2 (7 bases each). Germline V lookup: CDR1 MGHDK, CDR2 SYGVNS. The CDR3 totals 16 residues. With 5 bases removed from V and 3 bases from J, the gap between germline ends came to 18 bases.

This clone was counted a single time. The chain uses TRBV19 and TRBJ2-2; possible D gene TRBD1, 5 bases. Germline values: CDR1 LNHDA, CDR2 SQIVND (reference sequence). Deletions cut 1 base from V and 4 bases from J, with 19 bases between. This CDR3 has 18 amino acids. The CDR3 spells CASSIGLVQGAFTGELFF. The CDR3 DNA is TGTGCCAGTAGTATAGGCCTAGTCCAAGGGGCTTTCACCGGGGAGCTGTTTTTT. The full variable domain, its missing parts supplied by reference TRBV19 and TRBJ2-2, is DGGITQSPKYLFRKEGQNVTLSCEQNLNHDAMYWYRQDPGQGLRLIYYSQIVNDFQKGDIAEGYSVSREKKESFPLTVTSAQKNPTAFYLCASSIGLVQGAFTGELFFGEGSRLTVL.

The rearrangement joins TRBV6-4 to TRBJ1-5, with D tentatively TRBD1 (6 bases). V was clipped by 5 bases and J by 3 bases, with 14 bases between them. Germline assignment: CDR1 MRHNA and CDR2 SNTAGT. CDR3 length: 15 residues. The CDR3 sequence: CASSPDSGVNQPQHF. The CDR3 DNA follows: TGTGCCAGCAGTCCGGACAGCGGTGTCAATCAGCCCCAGCATTTT.

The chain links TRBV9 to TRBJ2-3, with a tentative D call TRBD1 (6 bases). The CDR3 is 12 amino acids. Between the trimmed V and J ends, which lost 2 bases and 10 bases, there was a span of 11 bases. Germline assignment: CDR1 SGDLS and CDR2 YYNGEE. CDR3 bases: TGTGCCAGCAGCGTCCCGGGACATCCGCAGTATTTT. This codes for CASSVPGHPQYF. The complete variable domain, with remaining parts taken from reference TRBV9 and TRBJ2-3, reads DSGVTQTPKHLITATGQRVTLRCSPRSGDLSVYWYQQSLDQGLQFLIQYYNGEERAKGNILERFSAQQFPDLHSELNLSSLELGDSALYFCASSVPGHPQYFGPGTRLTVL.

The chain is built from TRBV7-4 and TRBJ2-7; D unresolved. This CDR3 contains 13 residues. Trimming pared 5 bases from V and 2 bases from J, leaving 10 bases between. From germline, CDR1 is SGHVT and CDR2 SQSDAQ. As DNA, the CDR3 is TGTGCCAGCAGCCCCAGTATGACCTACGAGCAGTACTTC. Residues: CASSPSMTYEQYF.

V and J are TRBV19 and TRBJ2-3; D may correspond to TRBD1 or TRBD2 (5 bases each). CDR3 length equals 18 residues. Trimming left V 5 bases short and J 0 bases short, with 21 bases between. Germline CDR1 reads LNHDA; CDR2 reads SQIVND (reference sequence). CDR3 residues: CASSGGGQGHPSTDTQYF. CDR3 DNA: TGTGCCAGTAGTGGAGGTGGGCAGGGCCATCCTAGCACAGATACGCAGTATTTT.

In its sample, this clone was seen a few times. The V call is TRBV30, the J call TRBJ1-4; 9 nucleotides align to TRBD1. Germline CDR1 and CDR2: GTSNPN and SVGIG (reference sequence). The CDR3 covers 14 residues. With 2 bases clipped from V and 8 bases from J, the junction kept 6 bases outside the gene matches. CDR3 in amino acids: CAWSIQGAGEKLFF. The CDR3 DNA sequence: TGTGCCTGGAGTATACAGGGGGCAGGGGAAAAACTGTTTTTT.

V gene TRBV27 combines with J gene TRBJ1-2, with D tentatively TRBD1 (5 bases). V lost 1 base and J lost 7, with 28 bases in between. The CDR3 consists of 19 residues. Germline loops: CDR1 MNHEY, CDR2 SMNVEV (reference sequence). In nucleotides, the CDR3 is TGTGCCAGCAGTTTATATCCCCCAACAAGGCAGGGCCCCGGAGTTGGCTACACCTTC. It codes for CASSLYPPTRQGPGVGYTF.

This clone occurred once. V gene TRBV19 combines with J gene TRBJ2-1, with 11 bases that match TRBD1. The CDR3 spans 17 residues. V shed 7 bases, J shed 1 base, and the junction held 9 bases outside the gene matches. Germline V CDR1 and CDR2: LNHDA, SQIVND (reference sequence). CDR3 residues: CASTPAGTGGSYNEQFF. CDR3 sequence (DNA): TGTGCCAGTACCCCGGCTGGGACAGGGGGGTCCTACAATGAGCAGTTCTTC.

This clone was detected only once. V is TRBV5-6 and J is TRBJ1-1; TRBD1 matches at 11 bases. V shed 7 bases and J 4 bases; nucleotides not matched to a gene: 3. CDR1 and CDR2 (germline): SGHDT, YYEEEE. The CDR3 length is 13 residues. CDR3 coding DNA: TGTGCCAGCGGGGGACAGGGGGGCACTGAAGCTTTCTTT. Translation gives CASGGQGGTEAFF.

The chain uses TRBV19 and TRBJ1-4, with D unresolved. CDR1 is LNHDA, CDR2 SQIVND, per germline (reference sequence). The CDR3 runs 12 residues. V was clipped by 3 bases and J by 8 bases, with 7 bases between them. For the CDR3, the DNA is TGTGCCAGTAGTATGGTCACAGAAAAACTGTTTTTT. Its protein product is CASSMVTEKLFF.

This clone was observed once. This chain links TRBV6-1 with TRBJ1-2, with D unresolved. With 0 bases removed from V and 3 bases from J, the gap between germline ends came to 2 bases. The germline CDR1 and CDR2 sequences are MNHNS and SASEGT. The CDR3 has 12 amino acids. In DNA, the CDR3 is TGTGCCAGCAGTGAAGCGGACTATGGCTACACCTTC. Translation gives CASSEADYGYTF.